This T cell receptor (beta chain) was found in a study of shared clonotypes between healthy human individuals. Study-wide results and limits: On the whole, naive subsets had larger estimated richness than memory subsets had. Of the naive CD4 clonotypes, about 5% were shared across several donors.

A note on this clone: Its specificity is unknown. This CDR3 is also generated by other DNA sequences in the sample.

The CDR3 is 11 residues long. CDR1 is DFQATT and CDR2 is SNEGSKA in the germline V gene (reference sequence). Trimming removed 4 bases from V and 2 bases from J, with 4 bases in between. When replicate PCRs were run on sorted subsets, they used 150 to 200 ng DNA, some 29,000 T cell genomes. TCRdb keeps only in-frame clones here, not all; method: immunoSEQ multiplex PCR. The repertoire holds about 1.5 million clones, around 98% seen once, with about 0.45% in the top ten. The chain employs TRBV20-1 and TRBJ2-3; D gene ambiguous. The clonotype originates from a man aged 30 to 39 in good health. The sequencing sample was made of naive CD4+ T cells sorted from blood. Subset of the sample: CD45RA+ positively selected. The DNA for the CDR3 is TGCAGTGCTACTTTCACAGATACGCAGTATTTT. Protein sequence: CSATFTDTQYF.